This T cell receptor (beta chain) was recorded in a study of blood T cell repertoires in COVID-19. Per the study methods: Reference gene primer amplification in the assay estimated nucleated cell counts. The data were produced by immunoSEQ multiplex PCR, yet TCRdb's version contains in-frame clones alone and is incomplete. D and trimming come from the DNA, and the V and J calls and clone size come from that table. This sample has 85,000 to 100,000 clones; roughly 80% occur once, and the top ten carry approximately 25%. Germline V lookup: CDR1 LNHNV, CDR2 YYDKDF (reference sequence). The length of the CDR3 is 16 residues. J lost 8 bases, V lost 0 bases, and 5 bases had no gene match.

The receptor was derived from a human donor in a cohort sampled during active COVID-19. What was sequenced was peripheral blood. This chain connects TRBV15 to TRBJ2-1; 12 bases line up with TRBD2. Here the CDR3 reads CATSRDLAGGLDEQFF. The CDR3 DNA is TGTGCCACCAGCAGAGATCTAGCGGGGGGGCTTGATGAGCAGTTCTTC. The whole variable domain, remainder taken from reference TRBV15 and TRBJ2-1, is DAMVIQNPRYQVTQFGKPVTLSCSQTLNHNVMYWYQQKSSQAPKLLFHYYDKDFNNEADTPDNFQSRRPNTSFCFLDIRSPGLGDTAMYLCATSRDLAGGLDEQFFGPGTRLTVL.